This paragraph reports one T cell receptor beta chain. These data belong to a study of cytomegalovirus exposure and HLA in healthy donors. Germline V CDR1 and CDR2: GTSNPN, SVGIG (reference sequence). Trimming cost V 0 bases and J 7 bases, with 12 bases left between them. This CDR3 spans 14 amino acids. The repertoire was sequenced with immunoSEQ multiplex PCR; TCRdb's copy has only in-frame clones and lacks some. The sample lists about 250,000 clones, about 90% occurring once. This receptor was identified in a man between 18 and 29 years old in good health and CMV-seropositive. The chain couples TRBV30 to TRBJ1-4, with no clear D. The sequenced sample was PBMCs. The CDR3 region is CAWSVGPGGEKLFF. DNA for the CDR3: TGTGCCTGGAGTGTAGGGCCGGGAGGTGAAAAACTGTTTTTT.